In its sample, the clone carrying this T cell receptor beta chain was seen a few times. This entry is derived from a study of blood T cells in healthy people across ages. Primed by a sample-barcoded 5' primer and a J-beta primer mix, a second PCR proceeded for 7 to 11 cycles. Every cDNA was tagged by a template-switch adaptor with 12 random nucleotides. TCRdb analysed the 5' RACE reads with MiXCR anew, one entry per CDR3 protein. This sample has around 1,000,000 distinct CDR3 sequences, with less than 25% found just once. These data were also reused for a study on T cells of mothers and their children.

The TCR sequence derives from a girl aged 2 to 9 in good health. The material sequenced was blood.

CDR3 region: CATSDLGEDRPQHF. CDR3 in DNA: TGTGCCACCAGTGATTTAGGGGAGGATCGGCCCCAGCATTTT. V is TRBV24-1 and J is TRBJ1-5; D is perhaps TRBD1 (5 bases). CDR3 size: 14 residues. The germline V gene encodes CDR1 KGHDR and CDR2 SFDVKD. Between the trimmed V and J ends, which lost 1 base and 9 bases, there was a span of 12 bases.